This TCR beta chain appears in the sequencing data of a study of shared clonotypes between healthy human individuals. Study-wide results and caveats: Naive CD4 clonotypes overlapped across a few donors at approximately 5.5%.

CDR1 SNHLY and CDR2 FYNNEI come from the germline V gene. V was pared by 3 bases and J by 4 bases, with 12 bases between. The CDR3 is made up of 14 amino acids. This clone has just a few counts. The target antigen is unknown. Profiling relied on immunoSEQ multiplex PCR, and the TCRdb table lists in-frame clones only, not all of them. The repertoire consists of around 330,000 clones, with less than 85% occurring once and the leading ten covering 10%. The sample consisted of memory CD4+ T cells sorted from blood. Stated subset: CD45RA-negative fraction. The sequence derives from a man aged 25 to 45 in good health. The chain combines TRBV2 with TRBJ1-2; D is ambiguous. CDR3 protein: CASSDPGRSYGYTF. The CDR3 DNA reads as TGTGCCAGCAGTGACCCCGGACGGAGCTATGGCTACACCTTC.